This T cell receptor beta chain was retrieved from a study of radiotherapy plus CTLA-4 blockade in lung cancer. Study at large: The study recorded objective responses in roughly 20% of patients and disease control in approximately 29%.

Germline V CDR1 and CDR2: LNHDA, SQIVND (reference sequence). The CDR3 loop spans 17 amino acids. The germline V and J ends were trimmed by 5 bases and 5 bases, with 22 bases remaining between them. This clone was picked up a small number of times. Its matching antigen is unknown. Clones were sequenced by immunoSEQ multiplex PCR, and TCRdb holds only the in-frame ones, with some missing. Of tens of thousands of clones in the sample, 85% to 90% were seen once. Overall study results and limits: Researchers report tumor-derived TCR clones expanding in blood after radiotherapy plus ipilimumab.

The chain couples TRBV19 to TRBJ2-1; perhaps TRBD2 as D (6 bases). This sample comprised peripheral blood, obtained from a patient treated with radiotherapy plus ipilimumab. This sequence originates from a human donor with non-small cell lung cancer that progressed on radiotherapy plus ipilimumab. CDR3 sequence (DNA): TGTGCCAGTAGTCCCAGACCCGGGACTGCCATAAACAATGAGCAGTTCTTC. This encodes CASSPRPGTAINNEQFF.